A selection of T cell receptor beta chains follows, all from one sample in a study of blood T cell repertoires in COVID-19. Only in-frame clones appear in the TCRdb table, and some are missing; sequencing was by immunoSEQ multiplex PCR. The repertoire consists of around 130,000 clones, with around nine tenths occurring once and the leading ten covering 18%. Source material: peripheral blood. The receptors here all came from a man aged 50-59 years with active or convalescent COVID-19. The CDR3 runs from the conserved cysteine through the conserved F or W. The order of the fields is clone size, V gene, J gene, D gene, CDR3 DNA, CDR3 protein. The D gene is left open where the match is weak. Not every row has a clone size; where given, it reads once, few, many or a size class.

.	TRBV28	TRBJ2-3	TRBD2	TGTGCCAGCAGTTTTTCCACGGGGGGGGCAGATACGCAGTATTTT	CASSFSTGGADTQYF
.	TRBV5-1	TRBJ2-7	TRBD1	TGCGCCAGCAGCACGGGACAGGGGGCGGCCTACGAGCAGTACTTC	CASSTGQGAAYEQYF
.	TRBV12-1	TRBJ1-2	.	TGTGCCAGCAGCCACGCCCGACAGTCTAACTATGGCTACACCTTC	CASSHARQSNYGYTF
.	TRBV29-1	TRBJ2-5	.	TGCAGCGTTGTCCCTTCTCCAGGGCCCCAAGAGACCCAGTACTTC	CSVVPSPGPQETQYF
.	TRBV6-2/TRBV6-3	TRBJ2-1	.	TGTGCCAGCAGTTACTCGATTAGTATATTGGGTAGGCAGGGGAACGTTAATGAGCAGTTCTTC	CASSYSISILGRQGNVNEQFF
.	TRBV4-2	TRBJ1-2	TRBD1	TGTGCCAGCAGCCAAGACGGACAGGTCGAATATGGCTACACCTTC	CASSQDGQVEYGYTF
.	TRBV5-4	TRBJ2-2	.	TGTGCCAGCAGCTTGAGTGGACTGAACCCTTACACCGGGGAGCTGTTTTTT	CASSLSGLNPYTGELFF
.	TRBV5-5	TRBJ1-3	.	TGTGCCAGCAGCCCTACTGGAAACACCATATATTTT	CASSPTGNTIYF
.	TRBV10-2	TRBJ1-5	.	TGCGCCAGCAGTCACCAGGGTTATCAGCCCCAGCATTTT	CASSHQGYQPQHF
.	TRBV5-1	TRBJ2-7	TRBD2	TGCGCCAGCAGCTGGACTAGCGGGAGCTCCTACGAGCAGTACTTC	CASSWTSGSSYEQYF
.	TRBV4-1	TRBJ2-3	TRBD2	TGCGCCAGCAGCCAAGTGGGACTAAGGGCAGATACGCAGTATTTT	CASSQVGLRADTQYF
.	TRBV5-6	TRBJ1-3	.	TGTGCCAGCAGCTTTATCTCTGGAAACACCATATATTTT	CASSFISGNTIYF
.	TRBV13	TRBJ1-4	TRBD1	TGTGCCAGCAGCTCTTCAGGGGGAGGTGAAAAACTGTTTTTT	CASSSSGGGEKLFF
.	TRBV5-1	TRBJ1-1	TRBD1	TGCGCCAGCAGCCCCCGGGACAGGGGGATAACTGAAGCTTTCTTT	CASSPRDRGITEAFF
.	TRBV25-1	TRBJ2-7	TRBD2	TGTGCCAGCAGTGAAGCTCTAGCGGGAGCGTACGAGCAGTACTTC	CASSEALAGAYEQYF
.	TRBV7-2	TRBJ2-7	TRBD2	TGTGCCAGCAGCCCAAGCAGCGGGAGGGCTAGGTACGAGCAGTACTTC	CASSPSSGRARYEQYF
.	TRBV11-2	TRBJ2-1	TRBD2	TGTGCCAGCAGACTAGCGGGAGGAAGTTACAATGAGCAGTTCTTC	CASRLAGGSYNEQFF
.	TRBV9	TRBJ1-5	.	TGTGCCAGCAGCGTAGATCAGGGCTATCAGCCCCAGCATTTT	CASSVDQGYQPQHF
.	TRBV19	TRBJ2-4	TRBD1	TGTGCCAGTAGTCAACTCCCCACAGGGGCCTTACGGACCAAAAACATTCAGTACTTC	CASSQLPTGALRTKNIQYF
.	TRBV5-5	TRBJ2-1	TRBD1	TGTGCCAGCAGCTCTCAAACAGGGGGCTCCTACAATGAGCAGTTCTTC	CASSSQTGGSYNEQFF
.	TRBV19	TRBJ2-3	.	TGTGCCAGTAGTATAGTAGAAGATACGCAGTATTTT	CASSIVEDTQYF
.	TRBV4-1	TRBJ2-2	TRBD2	TGCGCCAGCAGCCAACTGCCTGCTAGCGGGGGGAACACCGGGGAGCTGTTTTTT	CASSQLPASGGNTGELFF
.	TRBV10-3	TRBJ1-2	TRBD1	TGTGCCTCGACACCCAGGGGGCCGGACTATGGCTACACCTTC	CASTPRGPDYGYTF
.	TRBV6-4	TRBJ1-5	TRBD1	TGTGCCAGCAGGCGGGACAGAATATATAGCAATCAGCCCCAGCATTTT	CASRRDRIYSNQPQHF
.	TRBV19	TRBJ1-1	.	TGTGCCAGTAGTATCGAAACGGACAGAGAAGCTTTCTTT	CASSIETDREAFF
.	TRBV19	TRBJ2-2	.	TGTGCCAGTAACGGGGAGAACACCGGGGAGCTGTTTTTT	CASNGENTGELFF
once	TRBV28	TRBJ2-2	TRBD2	TGTGCCAGCAGGGGAGGGGTAGGCACCGGGGAGCTGTTTTTT	CASRGGVGTGELFF
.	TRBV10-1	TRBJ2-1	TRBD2	TGCGCCAGCAGTGGGACGGAGGGACTAGCGGTTGACAATGAGCAGTTCTTC	CASSGTEGLAVDNEQFF
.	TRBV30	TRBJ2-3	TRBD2	TGTGCCTGGAAGTGGGGGGGAGGCGGAGATACGCAGTATTTT	CAWKWGGGGDTQYF
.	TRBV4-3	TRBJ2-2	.	TGCGCCAGCAGCCAAGATTTAGTACGGAGCATCAACACCGGGGAGCTGTTTTTT	CASSQDLVRSINTGELFF
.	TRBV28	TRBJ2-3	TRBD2	TGTGCCAGCAGCATCCGTGCGCTAGCGGGAGTAGATACGCAGTATTTT	CASSIRALAGVDTQYF
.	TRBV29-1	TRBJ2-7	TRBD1	TGCAGCGTTGAAGGAGCTTCGGACAGGGGGTCCGAGCAGTACTTC	CSVEGASDRGSEQYF
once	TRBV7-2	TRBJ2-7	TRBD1	TGTGCCAGCAGCTTACGGTCAGGGGGCCTTTCCTACGAGCAGTACTTC	CASSLRSGGLSYEQYF
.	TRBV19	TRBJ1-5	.	TGTGCCAGTAGTACGGGGGGTCCGGGAGGCAATCAGCCCCAGCATTTT	CASSTGGPGGNQPQHF
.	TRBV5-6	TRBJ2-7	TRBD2	TGTGCCAGCAGCCCCCTTCCCGGGACTAGCGTCTACGAGCAGTACTTC	CASSPLPGTSVYEQYF
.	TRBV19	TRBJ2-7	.	TGTGCCAGTAGTATTGGGCGGGACTTCTACGAGCAGTACTTC	CASSIGRDFYEQYF
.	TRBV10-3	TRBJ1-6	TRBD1	TGTGCCTCTAGAACAGGGGCGGATAATTCACCCCTCCACTTT	CASRTGADNSPLHF
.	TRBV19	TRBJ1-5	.	TGTGCCAGTAGTTCGGTGTGGCAGGGAAGCCAGCCCCAGCATTTT	CASSSVWQGSQPQHF
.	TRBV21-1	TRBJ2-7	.	TGTGCCAGCAGCAGAGGGCAGGGGCCCTACGAGCAGTACTTC	CASSRGQGPYEQYF
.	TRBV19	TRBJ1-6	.	TGTGCCAGTAGTATCCACAGGAGCTCCTATAATTCACCCCTCCACTTT	CASSIHRSSYNSPLHF
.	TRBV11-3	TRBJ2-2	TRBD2	TGTGCCAGCAGCACGGGACTAGCGGGAACGTACGGGGAGCTGTTTTTT	CASSTGLAGTYGELFF
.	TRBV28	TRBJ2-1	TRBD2	TGTGCCAGCAGTCCACGTCGAGGGCTAGCGGGATATTACAATGAGCAGTTCTTC	CASSPRRGLAGYYNEQFF
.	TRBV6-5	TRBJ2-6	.	TGTGCCAGCAGAGCCTTTGAGTCTGGGGCCAACGTCCTGACTTTC	CASRAFESGANVLTF
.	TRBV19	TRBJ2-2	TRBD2	TGTGCCAGTAGTCCCCAGACTAGCGGGGGGAGCGGGGAGCTGTTTTTT	CASSPQTSGGSGELFF
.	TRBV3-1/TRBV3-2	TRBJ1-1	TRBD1	TGTGCCAGCAGCACCCAGAACAGGGGGAACACTGAAGCTTTCTTT	CASSTQNRGNTEAFF
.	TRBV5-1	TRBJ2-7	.	TGCGCCAGCAGCTTGGAATCCCCAGGGCTTCCGCGGGAGCAGTACTTC	CASSLESPGLPREQYF
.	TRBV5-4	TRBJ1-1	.	TGTGCCAGCAGCCCGGGGGGGGTGGGTACTGAAGCTTTCTTT	CASSPGGVGTEAFF
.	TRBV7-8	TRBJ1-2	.	TGTGCCAGCAGCCAAGGGAGTGGAAGCTACACCTTC	CASSQGSGSYTF
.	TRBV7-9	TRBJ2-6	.	TGTGCCAGCAGGCTTGGGAGTTCTGGGGCCAACGTCCTGACTTTC	CASRLGSSGANVLTF
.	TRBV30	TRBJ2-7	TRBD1	TGTGCCTGGAGTCGCTATGACAGGGGGGCCTACGAGCAGTACTTC	CAWSRYDRGAYEQYF
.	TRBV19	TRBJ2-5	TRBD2	TGTGCCAGTAGTGTGGGGTGGACTAGCGGGTTAGAGACCCAGTACTTC	CASSVGWTSGLETQYF
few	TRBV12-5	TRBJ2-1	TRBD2	TGTGCTAGTGGTTTGGTACTGCCTTTTTCCTTAGCGGGGGGAAATCCCGGGAATGAGCAGTTCTTC	CASGLVLPFSLAGGNPGNEQFF
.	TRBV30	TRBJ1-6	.	TGTGCCTGGAGTGTGAGGGATTCACCCCTCCACTTT	CAWSVRDSPLHF
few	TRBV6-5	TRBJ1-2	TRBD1	TGTGCCAGCAGTTACGGTTCAGGGGGCCTTGGCTACACCTTC	CASSYGSGGLGYTF
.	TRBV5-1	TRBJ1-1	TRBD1	TGCGCCAGCAGCGATCAGGGGGCTGGCACTGAAGCTTTCTTT	CASSDQGAGTEAFF
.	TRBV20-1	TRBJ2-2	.	TGCAGTGCTAGCGTTATCCGGGAGCTGTTTTTT	CSASVIRELFF
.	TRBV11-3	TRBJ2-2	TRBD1	TGTGCCAGCAGCCCATGGACAGGGGGCAACACCGGGGAGCTGTTTTTT	CASSPWTGGNTGELFF